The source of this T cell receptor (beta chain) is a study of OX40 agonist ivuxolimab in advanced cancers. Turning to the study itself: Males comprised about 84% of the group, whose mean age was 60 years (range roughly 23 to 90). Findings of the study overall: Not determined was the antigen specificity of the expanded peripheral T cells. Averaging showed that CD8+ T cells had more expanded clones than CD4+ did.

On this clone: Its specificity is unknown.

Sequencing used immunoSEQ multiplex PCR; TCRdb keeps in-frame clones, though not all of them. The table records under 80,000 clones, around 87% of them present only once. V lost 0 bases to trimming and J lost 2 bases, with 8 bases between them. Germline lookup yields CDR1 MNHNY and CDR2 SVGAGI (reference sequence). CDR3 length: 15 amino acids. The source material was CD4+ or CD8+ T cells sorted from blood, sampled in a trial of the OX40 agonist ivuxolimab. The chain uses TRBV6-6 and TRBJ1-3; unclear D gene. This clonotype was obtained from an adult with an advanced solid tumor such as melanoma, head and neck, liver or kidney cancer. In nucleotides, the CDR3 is TGTGCCAGCAGTTACTCGGTGATCCCTGGAAACACCATATATTTT. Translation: CASSYSVIPGNTIYF.